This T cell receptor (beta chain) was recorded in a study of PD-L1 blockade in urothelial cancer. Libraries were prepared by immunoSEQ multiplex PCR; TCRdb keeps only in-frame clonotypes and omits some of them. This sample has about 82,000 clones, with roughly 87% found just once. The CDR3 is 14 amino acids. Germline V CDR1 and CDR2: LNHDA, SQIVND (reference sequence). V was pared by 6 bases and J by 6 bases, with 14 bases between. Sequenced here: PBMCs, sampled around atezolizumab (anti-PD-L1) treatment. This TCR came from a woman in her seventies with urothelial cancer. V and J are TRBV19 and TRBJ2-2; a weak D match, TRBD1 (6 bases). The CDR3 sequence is CASSHTGIAGELFF. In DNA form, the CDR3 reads TGTGCCAGTAGCCATACAGGGATAGCCGGGGAGCTGTTTTTT.